A few counts support the clone carrying this T cell receptor (beta chain). Using a J-beta primer mix together with a sample-barcoded 5' primer, a second PCR was run for about 7 to 12 cycles. A template-switch adaptor containing 12 random nucleotides labeled each cDNA molecule. TCRdb re-derived calls from the 5' RACE reads in MiXCR, one entry per CDR3 protein. The sample shows about 780,000 distinct CDR3 sequences, roughly 26% of them seen only once. This entry is derived from a study of blood T cells in healthy people across ages. This CDR3 has 13 residues. CDR1 is MNHEY and CDR2 is SVGAGI in the germline V gene. V dropped 6 bases and J dropped 6; count of bases not matched to a gene: 1. All donors came from Russia, were Caucasian and healthy, and spanned ages about 6 to 100. In addition, the sample was reused for a study of T cells of mothers and their children. That report adds: Samples came from a few healthy Caucasian mothers and their six children.

The chain combines TRBV6-5 with TRBJ2-1; 11 nucleotides agree with TRBD2. The sample consisted of blood. This receptor was taken from a boy between 10 and 17 years old in good health. This CDR3 is CASRLAGVNEQFF. CDR3 sequence (DNA): TGTGCCAGCAGACTAGCGGGAGTCAATGAGCAGTTCTTC.